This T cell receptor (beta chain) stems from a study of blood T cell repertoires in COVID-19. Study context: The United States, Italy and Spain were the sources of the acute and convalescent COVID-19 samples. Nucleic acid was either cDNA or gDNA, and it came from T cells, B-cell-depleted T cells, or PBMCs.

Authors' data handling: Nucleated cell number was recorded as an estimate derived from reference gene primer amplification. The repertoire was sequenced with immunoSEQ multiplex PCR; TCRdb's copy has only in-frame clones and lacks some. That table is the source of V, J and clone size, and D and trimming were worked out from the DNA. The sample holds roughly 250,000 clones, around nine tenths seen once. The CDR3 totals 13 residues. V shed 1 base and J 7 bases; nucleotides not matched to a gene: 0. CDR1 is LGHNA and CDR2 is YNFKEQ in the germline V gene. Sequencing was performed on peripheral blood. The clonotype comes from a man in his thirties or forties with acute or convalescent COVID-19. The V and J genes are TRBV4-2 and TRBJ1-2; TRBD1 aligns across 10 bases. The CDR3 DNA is TGTGCCAGCAGCCAAGGGGACAGGGGTGGCTACACCTTC. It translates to CASSQGDRGGYTF.